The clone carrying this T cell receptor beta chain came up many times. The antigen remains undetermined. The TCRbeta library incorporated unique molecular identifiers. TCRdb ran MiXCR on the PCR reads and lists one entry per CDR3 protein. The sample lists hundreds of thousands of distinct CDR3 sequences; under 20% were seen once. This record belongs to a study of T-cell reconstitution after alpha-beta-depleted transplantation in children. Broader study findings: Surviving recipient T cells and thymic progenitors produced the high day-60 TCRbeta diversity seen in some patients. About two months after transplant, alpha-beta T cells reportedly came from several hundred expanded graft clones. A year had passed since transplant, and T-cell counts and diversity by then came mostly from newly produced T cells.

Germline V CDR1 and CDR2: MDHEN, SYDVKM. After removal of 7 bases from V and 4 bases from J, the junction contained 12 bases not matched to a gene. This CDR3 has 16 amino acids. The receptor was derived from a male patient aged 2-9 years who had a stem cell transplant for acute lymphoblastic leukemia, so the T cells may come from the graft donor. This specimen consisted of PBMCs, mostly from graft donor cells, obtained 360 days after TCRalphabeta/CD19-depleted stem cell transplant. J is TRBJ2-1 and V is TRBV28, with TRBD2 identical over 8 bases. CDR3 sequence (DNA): TGTGCCAGCACCCCAGGCGGGAGGCAGGGTTACAATGAGCAGTTCTTC. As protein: CASTPGGRQGYNEQFF.